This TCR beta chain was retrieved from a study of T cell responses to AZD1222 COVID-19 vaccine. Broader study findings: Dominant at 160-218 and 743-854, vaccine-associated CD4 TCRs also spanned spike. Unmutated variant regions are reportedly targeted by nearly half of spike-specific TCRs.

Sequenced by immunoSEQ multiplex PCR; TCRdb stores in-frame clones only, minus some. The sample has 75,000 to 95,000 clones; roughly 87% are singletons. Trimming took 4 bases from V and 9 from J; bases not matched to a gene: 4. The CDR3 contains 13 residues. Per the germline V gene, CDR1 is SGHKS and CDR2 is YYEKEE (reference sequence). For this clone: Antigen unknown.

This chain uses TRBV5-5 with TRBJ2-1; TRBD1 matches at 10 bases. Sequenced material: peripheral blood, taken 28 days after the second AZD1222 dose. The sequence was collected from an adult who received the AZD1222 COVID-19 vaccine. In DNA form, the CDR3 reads TGTGCCAGCAGCCCGGGACAGGGGCCTGAGCAGTTCTTC. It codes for CASSPGQGPEQFF.